These 15 T cell receptor beta chains were sequenced from one sample in a study of radiation and T cells in renal cell carcinoma (TCRdb year 2020). The library was built by means of the immunoSEQ multiplex PCR assay. Not all clones reach the TCRdb copy of this immuneACCESS table, which keeps in-frame sequences only. Checked studies attribute under half of the gap to unresolved V genes and leave the rest unexplained. For this sample there are about 170,000 clones; 88% appear just once. The ten largest clones represent over 9% of the sample. This specimen's time point label, interpreted: blood 4 weeks post-SBRT, at nephrectomy. In light of the paper, this sample's treatment or condition label describes: 15 Gy SBRT to primary tumor, nephrectomy 4 weeks later. Here the sequenced sample was blood, taken from a patient whose treatment included radiotherapy and nephrectomy. These TCRs come from a woman aged 45 to 65 with renal cell carcinoma.

This chain joins TRBV5-1 and TRBJ1-4, with TRBD1 identical over 12 bases. Germline values: CDR1 SGHRS, CDR2 YFSETQ. This CDR3 has 15 amino acids. J was trimmed by 6 bases and V by 4 bases; bases with no gene match: 4. CDR3 nucleotides: TGCGCCAGCAGCCGGGACAGGGGGCGCGATGAAAAACTGTTTTTT. Amino acid sequence: CASSRDRGRDEKLFF.

This clone was picked up one time. The chain has TRBV11-2 and TRBJ1-2; D is perhaps TRBD1 (6 bases). Germline values: CDR1 SGHAT, CDR2 FQNNGV. The CDR3 spans 14 residues. Between the trimmed V and J ends, which lost 5 bases and 4 bases, there was a span of 14 bases. As DNA, the CDR3 is TGTGCCAGCAGCCCCGAGGGGGGTGCCTATGGCTACACCTTC. It is translated as CASSPEGGAYGYTF.

The CDR3 spells CASSQSNEQFF. CDR3 in DNA: TGTGCCAGCAGTCAGTCTAATGAGCAGTTCTTC. The chain has TRBV2 and TRBJ2-1; D unclear. The CDR3 has 11 amino acids. CDR1 and CDR2 (germline): SNHLY, FYNNEI. The V end lost 5 bases, the J end lost 7 bases, and 6 bases lay between the germline ends.

This sequence joins TRBV5-1 and TRBJ2-1, with 12 positions matching TRBD2. The CDR3 has 16 residues. Trimming took 4 bases from V and 4 from J; bases not matched to a gene: 6. Germline lookup yields CDR1 SGHRS and CDR2 YFSETQ. This chain's CDR3 is CASSVRLAGVYNEQFF. For the CDR3, the DNA is TGCGCCAGCAGCGTACGACTAGCGGGGGTTTACAATGAGCAGTTCTTC.

The chain joins TRBV6-5 to TRBJ1-6; D is ambiguous. Germline lookup yields CDR1 MNHEY and CDR2 SVGAGI. The CDR3 extends over 15 amino acids. Deletions cut 0 bases from V and 6 bases from J, with 9 bases between. CDR3 residues: CASSYSDAGNSPLHF. CDR3 bases: TGTGCCAGCAGTTACTCAGACGCGGGTAATTCACCCCTCCACTTT.

The rearrangement uses TRBV30 and TRBJ2-7, with a tentative D call TRBD1 (5 bases). The V end was cut by 4 bases, the J end by 1 base, with 14 bases between. The CDR3 is made up of 14 amino acids. Germline values: CDR1 GTSNPN, CDR2 SVGIG (reference sequence). The CDR3 loop reads CAWNGAAISYEQYF. As DNA, the CDR3 is TGTGCCTGGAATGGGGCGGCGATATCCTACGAGCAGTACTTC.

The rearrangement links TRBV4-1 to TRBJ1-3; D call uncertain. CDR3 length equals 14 residues. Trimming stripped 1 base from V and 0 bases from J, with 4 bases between. The germline CDR1 and CDR2 sequences are MGHRA and YSYEKL. This CDR3 is CASSQASSGNTIYF. The DNA of the CDR3 is TGCGCCAGCAGCCAAGCGAGCTCTGGAAACACCATATATTTT.

This clone has just a few counts. This CDR3 reads CATQAGSYTEAFF. CDR3 nucleotides: TGTGCCACTCAGGCAGGTAGTTATACTGAAGCTTTCTTT. The chain carries TRBV30 and TRBJ1-1; D is unresolved. Germline CDR1 and CDR2: GTSNPN and SVGIG (reference sequence). Trimming pared 8 bases from V and 5 bases from J, leaving 18 bases between. The CDR3 length is 13 residues.

The chain has TRBV6-5 and TRBJ2-2; 7 positions agree with TRBD1. The trim removed 5 bases at V and 6 bases at J, leaving 6 bases unmatched. CDR3 length: 14 residues. Germline assignment: CDR1 MNHEY and CDR2 SVGAGI. This CDR3 reads CASSKPQGAGELFF. CDR3 sequence (DNA): TGTGCCAGCAGTAAACCCCAGGGGGCCGGGGAGCTGTTTTTT.

This clone was seen only once. CDR3 sequence reads: CASSRVREADTQYF. For the CDR3, the DNA is TGTGCCAGCAGCCGAGTACGTGAGGCAGATACGCAGTATTTT. V and J are TRBV5-6 and TRBJ2-3, with unresolved D. Germline CDR1 SGHDT, CDR2 YYEEEE. This CDR3 has 14 amino acids. Between the trimmed V and J ends, which lost 4 bases and 4 bases, there was a span of 13 bases.

The chain couples TRBV19 to TRBJ1-1, with D unresolved. CDR1 LNHDA and CDR2 SQIVND come from the germline V gene (reference sequence). The CDR3 is 13 residues long. V shed 4 bases and J shed 3 bases, with 9 bases lying between them. The CDR3, as DNA: TGTGCCAGTAGTAGGGAGTCTTACACTGAAGCTTTCTTT. This gives the protein CASSRESYTEAFF. Full variable domain (rest looked up from reference TRBV19 and TRBJ1-1): DGGITQSPKYLFRKEGQNVTLSCEQNLNHDAMYWYRQDPGQGLRLIYYSQIVNDFQKGDIAEGYSVSREKKESFPLTVTSAQKNPTAFYLCASSRESYTEAFFGQGTRLTVV.

The chain carries TRBV5-1 and TRBJ1-1, with D perhaps TRBD1 (6 bases). The CDR3 is 13 residues long. V dropped 5 bases and J dropped 10 bases, with 18 bases sitting between them. Germline loops: CDR1 SGHRS, CDR2 YFSETQ. DNA for the CDR3: TGCGCCAGCAGTTACTACGGGACACCCGGAGCTTTCTTT. The encoded protein is CASSYYGTPGAFF.

A note on this clone: The sample holds other DNA sequences that translate to the same CDR3. The CDR3 coding sequence is TGTGCCAGCAGCTTGGCAGGGGGATATGGCTACACCTTC. Amino acids: CASSLAGGYGYTF. This chain joins TRBV5-8 and TRBJ1-2; 7 bases are shared with TRBD1. CDR3 length: 13 residues. The J segment lost 5 bases and the V segment lost 0 bases, leaving 1 base of the junction unmatched. Germline V gives CDR1 SGHTS, CDR2 YDEGEE.

The J gene is TRBJ2-5, the V gene TRBV9, with 7 nucleotides matching TRBD1. There are 15 residues in the CDR3. The V segment lost 4 bases and the J segment 1 base; nucleotides outside the gene matches: 7. CDR1 SGDLS and CDR2 YYNGEE come from the germline V gene. In DNA, the CDR3 is TGTGCCAGCAGCCCTAGGACAGGTGCCCAAGAGACCCAGTACTTC. Translation: CASSPRTGAQETQYF.

CDR3 DNA: TGCGCCAGCAGCTACGGACAGGGGAGAGAAAAACTGTTTTTT. Its translation is CASSYGQGREKLFF. J is TRBJ1-4 and V is TRBV5-1; TRBD1 agrees at 9 bases. The CDR3 totals 14 residues. The germline gives CDR1 SGHRS, CDR2 YFSETQ. Trimming at V came to 3 bases and at J to 8 bases, leaving 5 bases not matched to a gene.